A single sample gave rise to the 29 T cell receptor beta chains below, sequenced in a study of blood T cell repertoires in COVID-19. The data were produced by immunoSEQ multiplex PCR, yet TCRdb's version contains in-frame clones alone and is incomplete. The sample includes tens of thousands of clones, approximately 87% of them seen just once. The sample taken for sequencing was peripheral blood. All receptors derive from a woman aged 60 to 75 with COVID-19, enrolled during active disease.

The genes are TRBV5-4 and TRBJ2-1; D might be TRBD1 (5 bases). Germline V gene lookup returns CDR1 SGHNT and CDR2 YYREEE (reference sequence). V was cut by 4 bases and J by 7 bases, with 24 bases left in between. The CDR3 is made up of 17 amino acids. CDR3 DNA: TGTGCCAGCAGCCCCACACGGAATTGGGGCCCTCCTAATGAGCAGTTCTTC. This translates into CASSPTRNWGPPNEQFF.

V gene TRBV19 combines with J gene TRBJ1-4, with 7 positions matching TRBD1. CDR3 length: 14 amino acids. Germline CDR1 LNHDA, CDR2 SQIVND (reference sequence). Trimming at V came to 5 bases and at J to 7 bases, leaving 7 bases not matched to a gene. The CDR3 sequence: CASSSGGKGEKLFF. The DNA for the CDR3 is TGTGCCAGTAGTTCAGGGGGGAAAGGTGAAAAACTGTTTTTT.

The rearrangement links TRBV5-4 to TRBJ2-1, with D maybe TRBD1 (6 bases). The CDR3 totals 15 residues. V was cut by 4 bases and J by 7 bases, with 18 bases left in between. Germline assignment: CDR1 SGHNT and CDR2 YYREEE (reference sequence). This CDR3 reads CASSLNRGRGNEQFF. The DNA of the CDR3 is TGTGCCAGCAGCCTCAATCGGGGCAGGGGAAATGAGCAGTTCTTC.

The chain combines TRBV2 with TRBJ2-2; no reliable D call. This CDR3 is built from 16 residues. Germline CDR1 reads SNHLY; CDR2 reads FYNNEI. V lost 4 bases to trimming and J lost 6 bases, with 18 bases between them. The CDR3 is CASSVWAGVDPGELFF. DNA of the CDR3: TGTGCCAGCAGTGTTTGGGCAGGTGTTGACCCCGGGGAGCTGTTTTTT.

The chain employs TRBV19 and TRBJ2-7, with TRBD2 matching 9 bases. The CDR3 sequence is 15 residues long. From germline, CDR1 is LNHDA and CDR2 SQIVND (reference sequence). V shed 4 bases, J shed 3 bases, and the junction held 7 bases outside the gene matches. The CDR3 region is CASSTDSGSYYEQYF. CDR3 sequence (DNA): TGTGCCAGTAGTACCGATAGCGGGAGCTACTACGAGCAGTACTTC.

The chain employs TRBV3-1 (or the pseudogene TRBV3-2) and TRBJ2-2; TRBD1 matches at 10 bases. The CDR3 consists of 19 residues. With 6 bases clipped from V and 4 bases from J, the junction kept 17 bases outside the gene matches. The germline CDR1 and CDR2 sequences are LGHDT and YNNKEL (reference sequence). CDR3 region: CASSPTGRTGGRGTGELFF. The CDR3 bases are TGTGCCAGCAGTCCGACGGGCCGGACAGGGGGACGTGGCACCGGGGAGCTGTTTTTT.

The chain recombines TRBV2 with TRBJ2-1; 8 nucleotides match TRBD1. V was clipped by 1 base and J by 6 bases; unmatched bases: 5. This CDR3 comprises 15 residues. The germline V gene has CDR1 SNHLY and CDR2 FYNNEI. Here the CDR3 reads CASSEGTGRGNEQFF. The CDR3 coding sequence is TGTGCCAGCAGTGAAGGGACAGGGAGAGGCAATGAGCAGTTCTTC.

The rearrangement uses TRBV10-3 and TRBJ2-3, with a tentative D call TRBD2 (6 bases). There are 13 residues in the CDR3. Trimming took 8 bases from V and 3 from J, leaving 12 bases between them. In germline, CDR1 is ENHRY, CDR2 SYGVKD. Written as DNA, the CDR3 is TGTGCCATCGGGACTGGAGGAACAGATACGCAGTATTTT. Translation gives CAIGTGGTDTQYF.

V is TRBV11-2 and J is TRBJ1-2, with no clear D. Germline V gives CDR1 SGHAT, CDR2 FQNNGV. There are 14 residues in the CDR3. The V gene lost 1 base and the J gene lost 3 bases, with 9 bases spanning the gap. CDR3 bases: TGTGCCAGCAGCTTAGGTGTCGAGGACTATGGCTACACCTTC. This encodes CASSLGVEDYGYTF.

This clone was observed a few times. V and J are TRBV3-1 (or the pseudogene TRBV3-2) and TRBJ2-3; the D is unclear. This CDR3 comprises 15 residues. Germline V gene data show CDR1 as LGHDT and CDR2 as YNNKEL (reference sequence). The V gene lost 1 base and the J gene lost 1 base, with 9 bases spanning the gap. The CDR3 loop is CASSQGRVGTDTQYF. The DNA of the CDR3 is TGTGCCAGCAGCCAAGGTCGGGTCGGCACAGATACGCAGTATTTT.

The genes are TRBV10-3 and TRBJ2-7; 8 nucleotides line up with TRBD1. The CDR3 is 16 amino acids. Germline CDR1 is ENHRY and CDR2 is SYGVKD. V dropped 6 bases and J dropped 2; count of bases not matched to a gene: 12. CDR3 sequence reads: CAISQFTGGNTYEQYF. DNA of the CDR3: TGTGCCATCAGCCAATTTACAGGGGGGAACACCTACGAGCAGTACTTC.

The chain carries TRBV13 and TRBJ1-2; 9 bases agree with TRBD1. This CDR3 is 14 amino acids long. V lost 4 bases and J lost 5; bases outside the gene matches: 5. The germline V gene encodes CDR1 PRHDT and CDR2 FYEKMQ (reference sequence). This CDR3 reads CASSSGTGIYGYTF. DNA for the CDR3: TGTGCCAGCAGCTCCGGGACAGGGATTTATGGCTACACCTTC.

The chain links TRBV6-5 to TRBJ1-1, with 7 bases that match TRBD1. This CDR3 comprises 13 residues. Germline trimming cut 3 bases from V and 8 bases from J; bases unmatched to any gene: 6. CDR1 and CDR2 (germline): MNHEY, SVGAGI. In nucleotides, the CDR3 is TGTGCCAGCAGTTATACGACAGGGAGGGAAGCTTTCTTT. It yields the protein CASSYTTGREAFF.

J is TRBJ2-7 and V is TRBV13; D gene uncertain. Trimming took 5 bases from V and 5 from J, leaving 16 bases between them. Looked up from germline, CDR1 is PRHDT and CDR2 is FYEKMQ (reference sequence). The CDR3 is made up of 14 amino acids. CDR3 protein: CASSLGRQADEQYF. In nucleotides, the CDR3 is TGTGCCAGCAGCCTTGGAAGGCAGGCCGACGAGCAGTACTTC.

The rearrangement links TRBV19 to TRBJ2-1, with D possibly matching TRBD1 (6 bases). The germline CDR1 and CDR2 sequences are LNHDA and SQIVND (reference sequence). This CDR3 comprises 13 residues. V was pared by 6 bases and J by 4 bases, with 10 bases between. The CDR3 region has the DNA TGTGCCAGTAGACAGGGTTGGTACAATGAGCAGTTCTTC. Encoded protein: CASRQGWYNEQFF.

The chain uses TRBV27 and TRBJ1-2, with 9 bases matching TRBD1. This CDR3 is built from 15 residues. V shed 5 bases and J 7 bases; nucleotides not matched to a gene: 11. Germline CDR1 reads MNHEY; CDR2 reads SMNVEV (reference sequence). CDR3 protein: CASSLAGDRAGGYTF. The CDR3 nucleotides are TGTGCCAGCAGTCTCGCGGGGGACAGGGCGGGTGGCTACACCTTC.

The gene calls are TRBV7-8 and TRBJ2-4; a weak D match, TRBD1 (6 bases). The ends were cut back, 5 bases at V and 0 bases at J, with 14 bases in the middle. This CDR3 contains 16 residues. Germline V CDR1 and CDR2: SGHVS, FQNEAQ. The CDR3 DNA reads as TGTGCCAGCAGCGTACAGGGCAGACTAGCCAAAAACATTCAGTACTTC. Its translation is CASSVQGRLAKNIQYF.

The genes are TRBV28 and TRBJ2-1; 7 nucleotides agree with TRBD1. Germline V gives CDR1 MDHEN, CDR2 SYDVKM. V gave up 2 bases and J gave up 6 bases; unmatched junction bases: 4. CDR3 size: 14 residues. The CDR3 spells CASSLDRVLNEQFF. In nucleotides, the CDR3 is TGTGCCAGCAGTTTAGACAGGGTTCTCAATGAGCAGTTCTTC.

CDR3 nucleotide sequence: TGTGCCAGCAGTGAGCGCGCCCAGTACTTC. This translates into CASSERAQYF. The chain links TRBV6-1 to TRBJ2-7, with D unresolved. Trimming cost V 3 bases and J 10 bases, with 7 bases left between them. The CDR3 extends over 10 amino acids. Per the germline V gene, CDR1 is MNHNS and CDR2 is SASEGT.

The V and J genes are TRBV5-4 and TRBJ2-2; D is ambiguous. Trimming stripped 3 bases from V and 6 bases from J, with 21 bases between. The CDR3 spans 17 residues. CDR1 is SGHNT, CDR2 YYREEE, per germline (reference sequence). For the CDR3, the DNA is TGTGCCAGCAGCTCCCCCTCCCCTCCGGTCGGAGCCGGGGAGCTGTTTTTT. Translating gives CASSSPSPPVGAGELFF.

The CDR3 sequence: CASSPSLDGDTQYF. For the CDR3, the DNA is TGTGCCAGCTCACCCTCACTAGATGGAGATACGCAGTATTTT. The chain employs TRBV18 and TRBJ2-3; possible D gene TRBD2, 5 bases. Per the germline V gene, CDR1 is KGHSH and CDR2 is LQKENI. V lost 3 bases and J lost 5, with 12 bases in between. This CDR3 spans 14 amino acids.

V gene TRBV2 combines with J gene TRBJ2-1; the match to TRBD1 covers 9 bases. Germline CDR1 is SNHLY and CDR2 is FYNNEI. The J segment lost 4 bases and the V segment lost 1 base, leaving 5 bases of the junction unmatched. The CDR3 runs 16 residues. The CDR3, as DNA: TGTGCCAGCAGTGAAGTGGGGACAGGGAAATACAATGAGCAGTTCTTC. Its protein product is CASSEVGTGKYNEQFF.

This chain connects TRBV6-4 to TRBJ2-1; 12 bases are a match to TRBD2. Germline V gives CDR1 MRHNA, CDR2 SNTAGT. J gave up 7 bases and V 5 bases, and 6 bases lay outside the gene matches. The CDR3 sequence is 15 residues long. In DNA form, the CDR3 reads TGTGCCAGCAGTTCGACTAGCGGGAGAGTAAATGAGCAGTTCTTC. Residues: CASSSTSGRVNEQFF.

This chain uses TRBV13 with TRBJ2-1, with 9 bases identical to TRBD2. Germline V gives CDR1 PRHDT, CDR2 FYEKMQ (reference sequence). CDR3 length: 14 amino acids. The V gene end was trimmed by 7 bases and the J gene end by 2 bases; junction bases not matched to a gene: 3. The CDR3 spells CASNSGRPYNEQFF. CDR3 in DNA: TGTGCCAGCAACAGCGGGAGGCCCTACAATGAGCAGTTCTTC.

The chain combines TRBV25-1 with TRBJ1-5; D is uncertain. The CDR3 has 14 residues. Germline assignment: CDR1 MGHDK and CDR2 SYGVNS. Trimming cost V 1 base and J 4 bases, with 8 bases left between them. The CDR3 region has the DNA TGTGCCAGCAGTGAATTTGGTGAGAATCAGCCCCAGCATTTT. Its protein product is CASSEFGENQPQHF.

The DNA for the CDR3 is TGTGCCAGCACACGGGGGAATCATCAGCCCCAGCATTTT. Its protein is CASTRGNHQPQHF. The V gene is TRBV12-3 or TRBV12-4, the J gene TRBJ1-5, with D tentatively TRBD1 (5 bases). V lost 7 bases to trimming and J lost 5 bases, with 12 bases between them. The length of the CDR3 is 13 residues.

This chain connects TRBV28 to TRBJ2-1; D perhaps matches TRBD1 (6 bases). The CDR3 covers 14 residues. Germline V gives CDR1 MDHEN, CDR2 SYDVKM. V was trimmed by 7 bases and J by 6 bases, leaving 16 bases between them. The CDR3 bases are TGTGCCAGCAATAAACAGGGTCTTAGCAATGAGCAGTTCTTC. It codes for CASNKQGLSNEQFF.

The V and J genes are TRBV7-3 and TRBJ2-2; 7 bases are shared with TRBD2. CDR3 length: 15 amino acids. Trimming removed 2 bases from V and 6 bases from J; junction bases left unmatched: 6. Germline V gives CDR1 SGHTA, CDR2 FQGTGA. The CDR3 DNA sequence: TGTGCCAGCAGCTTAGGGGGAGGGTCCCCCGGGGAGCTGTTTTTT. Translating it yields CASSLGGGSPGELFF. Supplemented by reference TRBV7-3 and TRBJ2-2, the full variable domain reads GAGVSQTPSNKVTEKGKYVELRCDPISGHTALYWYRQSLGQGPEFLIYFQGTGAADDSGLPNDRFFAVRPEGSVSTLKIQRTERGDSAVYLCASSLGGGSPGELFFGEGSRLTVL.

This chain links TRBV9 with TRBJ2-1, with D maybe TRBD2 (5 bases). Trimming pared 2 bases from V and 5 bases from J, leaving 11 bases between. In germline, CDR1 is SGDLS, CDR2 YYNGEE. The CDR3 length is 14 residues. CDR3 in amino acids: CASSVLSGNNEQFF. The CDR3 nucleotides are TGTGCCAGCAGCGTTTTAAGCGGTAACAATGAGCAGTTCTTC.